The 15 T cell receptor beta chains below come from one sample, sequenced in a study of T cells in Graves' hyperthyroidism and ophthalmopathy. TCR beta CDR3 regions were amplified from RNA transcripts. With the HTBI primer set, the TCR CDR3 went through a first round of RT-PCR. MiXCR, run by TCRdb on the multiplex PCR reads, gives a single entry per CDR3 protein. The sample includes approximately 350,000 distinct CDR3 sequences, 13% to 15% of them seen just once. Sequenced sample: blood. The receptors here all came from an older woman with Graves' ophthalmopathy.

This clonotype was counted only a few times. This chain connects TRBV28 to TRBJ2-2; TRBD2 might be the D (6 bases). Germline lookup yields CDR1 MDHEN and CDR2 SYDVKM. V lost 7 bases and J 6 bases, leaving 12 bases between the germline ends. The CDR3 runs 13 residues. The CDR3 protein is CASTIIAAGELFF. CDR3 DNA: TGTGCCAGCACTATAATAGCGGCCGGGGAGCTGTTTTTT.

In its sample, this clonotype was seen many times. The genes are TRBV28 and TRBJ1-5, with 7 bases matching TRBD1. The V gene's germline CDR1 is MDHEN and CDR2 SYDVKM. The junction had 1 base not matched to a gene; V was cut back by 1 base and J by 4 bases. The CDR3 contains 14 residues. The CDR3 loop is CASSLFRGNQPQHF. In DNA form, the CDR3 reads TGTGCCAGCAGTTTATTCAGGGGGAATCAGCCCCAGCATTTT.

As for this clonotype: It may be a read error: a sequence one base away is much more abundant. This sequence joins TRBV3-1 and TRBJ2-1; TRBD1 aligns across 7 bases. The J call is in doubt because the DNA end fits TRBJ2-7 better. Germline CDR1 and CDR2: LGHDT and YNNKEL (reference sequence). CDR3 length: 14 residues. CDR3 bases: TGTGCCAGCAGCCAAGTGGACAGGTACAATGAGCAGTACTTC. It translates to CASSQVDRYNEQYF.

At least ten counts were recorded for this clonotype. The J gene is TRBJ2-3, the V gene TRBV11-2; the match to TRBD2 covers 10 bases. V shed 5 bases, J shed 4 bases, and the junction held 27 bases outside the gene matches. Germline V lookup: CDR1 SGHAT, CDR2 FQNNGV. The CDR3 runs 22 residues. CDR3 sequence reads: CASSKRWDYSSGRALGADTQYF. The CDR3 nucleotides are TGTGCCAGCAGCAAACGTTGGGACTACTCGAGCGGGAGGGCCCTTGGAGCAGATACGCAGTATTTT.

V gene TRBV5-1 combines with J gene TRBJ2-2, with TRBD2 identical over 14 bases. Germline V gives CDR1 SGHRS, CDR2 YFSETQ. This CDR3 is built from 16 residues. Trimming took 4 bases from V and 5 from J; bases not matched to a gene: 4. The CDR3 sequence is CASSPRLAGGTGELFF. The CDR3 DNA reads TGCGCCAGCAGCCCTCGACTAGCGGGGGGGACCGGGGAGCTGTTTTTT.

This clonotype was found many times. The V and J genes are TRBV6-1 and TRBJ1-1; D unclear. The V end was cut by 8 bases, the J end by 1 base, with 11 bases between. From germline, CDR1 is MNHNS and CDR2 SASEGT. The length of the CDR3 is 13 residues. The CDR3 bases are TGTGCCAGCGGCCGTGGGAAGAACACTGAAGCTTTCTTT. Protein: CASGRGKNTEAFF.

This clonotype has more than one count but fewer than ten. The V and J genes are TRBV20-1 and TRBJ2-3, with 8 bases identical to TRBD2. This CDR3 comprises 14 residues. Germline CDR1 reads DFQATT; CDR2 reads SNEGSKA (reference sequence). The trim removed 3 bases at V and 4 bases at J, leaving 6 bases unmatched. CDR3 bases: TGCAGTGCTAGGTGGACTAGCACATCAGATACGCAGTATTTT. It yields the protein CSARWTSTSDTQYF.

This clonotype was picked up a small number of times. This chain uses TRBV5-6 with TRBJ1-1; 8 bases agree with TRBD1. Unmatched junction bases numbered 11, after V lost 4 bases and J lost 0 bases. Germline CDR1 reads SGHDT; CDR2 reads YYEEEE. The CDR3 extends over 17 amino acids. CDR3 bases: TGTGCCAGCAGCGCTCGTCAGGGGGCGTACATGAACACTGAAGCTTTCTTT. Protein: CASSARQGAYMNTEAFF.

This clonotype was detected only a few times. The chain links TRBV20-1 to TRBJ1-4; D is undetermined. Looked up from germline, CDR1 is DFQATT and CDR2 is SNEGSKA (reference sequence). This CDR3 is 15 amino acids long. Trimming pared 0 bases from V and 6 bases from J, leaving 14 bases between. This CDR3 reads CSARDLAGTYEKLFF. The CDR3 DNA is TGCAGTGCTAGAGATCTTGCAGGAACCTATGAAAAACTGTTTTTT.

The genes are TRBV15 and TRBJ1-2; 9 positions agree with TRBD1. Germline loops: CDR1 LNHNV, CDR2 YYDKDF (reference sequence). The CDR3 sequence is 15 residues long. The V and J ends lost 3 bases and 0 bases, in that order; junction bases with no gene match: 2. The DNA for the CDR3 is TGTGCCACCAGCAGGGGGACAGGGTCTAACTATGGCTACACCTTC. Translating gives CATSRGTGSNYGYTF.

This chain joins TRBV5-4 and TRBJ2-1, with D perhaps matching TRBD2 (6 bases). CDR3 length equals 15 residues. Deletions cut 2 bases from V and 10 bases from J, with 19 bases between. Germline V gene lookup returns CDR1 SGHNT and CDR2 YYREEE (reference sequence). The CDR3 sequence is CASSFPGARFEEQFF. The CDR3 nucleotides are TGTGCCAGCAGCTTCCCGGGAGCCCGTTTCGAGGAGCAGTTCTTC. Complete variable domain (other parts from reference TRBV5-4 and TRBJ2-1): ETGVTQSPTHLIKTRGQQVTLRCSSQSGHNTVSWYQQALGQGPQFIFQYYREEENGRGNFPPRFSGLQFPNYSSELNVNALELDDSALYLCASSFPGARFEEQFFGPGTRLTVL.

This clonotype was observed a few times. A junction end diverges from the germline sequence, so it may reflect a read error. The V gene is TRBV5-1, the J gene TRBJ1-1, with 7 bases matching TRBD1. CDR1 is SGHRS, CDR2 YFSETQ, per germline. There are 13 residues in the CDR3. The CDR3 protein is CAGSLAGGTEAFF. The CDR3 nucleotides read TGCGCCGGCAGCTTGGCAGGGGGCACTGAAGCTTTCTTT.

This clonotype turned up a few times. The rearrangement uses TRBV6-1 and TRBJ2-3, with D possibly being TRBD2 (6 bases). The CDR3 is made up of 15 amino acids. Germline V gives CDR1 MNHNS, CDR2 SASEGT. V was shortened by 5 bases and J by 6 bases, with 18 bases between the two germline ends. The DNA of the CDR3 is TGTGCCAGCAGTTCTGGGCGGGATACGCGGGATACGCAGTATTTT. Residues: CASSSGRDTRDTQYF.

A word on this clonotype: A single base separates this from a much larger clone, so it may be a read error. V and J are TRBV2 and TRBJ1-2; D is perhaps TRBD1 (5 bases). Germline CDR1 SNHLY, CDR2 FYNNEI. This CDR3 is 15 amino acids long. The CDR3: CVSSPDGTYDYGYTF. As DNA, the CDR3 is TGTGTCAGCAGCCCCGACGGGACTTATGACTATGGCTACACCTTC.

This clonotype showed up just a few times. The chain joins TRBV5-1 to TRBJ1-2, with TRBD1 matching 7 bases. The CDR3 spans 13 residues. In germline, CDR1 is SGHRS, CDR2 YFSETQ. With 4 bases clipped from V and 7 bases from J, the junction kept 7 bases outside the gene matches. CDR3 amino acids: CASSPGTAFGYTF. DNA of the CDR3: TGCGCCAGCAGCCCGGGGACAGCCTTTGGCTACACCTTC.